The TCR beta chain described here comes from a study of T-cell reconstitution after alpha-beta-depleted transplantation in children. Preparation of the TCRbeta library involved a method that used unique molecular identifiers. TCRdb reprocessed the PCR reads with MiXCR, giving one entry per CDR3 protein. The sample comprises 80,000 to 95,000 distinct CDR3 sequences, 8% to 9% of which are singletons, and over 6% rests with the top ten. The CDR3 loop spans 13 amino acids. CDR1 and CDR2 (germline): MNHEY, SVGEGT. The germline V and J ends were trimmed by 2 bases and 0 bases, with 4 bases remaining between them. This clonotype was seen repeatedly, ten times or more.

Sequencing used PBMCs from the stem cell graft donor, obtained from the stem cell graft. The chain is built from TRBV6-2 or TRBV6-3 and TRBJ1-1; unclear D gene. The TCR sequence derives from a human donor who donated a stem cell graft to a child with congenital amegakaryocytic thrombocytopenia. In DNA, the CDR3 is TGTGCCAGCAGTTACCCTCTGAACACTGAAGCTTTCTTT. Protein product: CASSYPLNTEAFF.